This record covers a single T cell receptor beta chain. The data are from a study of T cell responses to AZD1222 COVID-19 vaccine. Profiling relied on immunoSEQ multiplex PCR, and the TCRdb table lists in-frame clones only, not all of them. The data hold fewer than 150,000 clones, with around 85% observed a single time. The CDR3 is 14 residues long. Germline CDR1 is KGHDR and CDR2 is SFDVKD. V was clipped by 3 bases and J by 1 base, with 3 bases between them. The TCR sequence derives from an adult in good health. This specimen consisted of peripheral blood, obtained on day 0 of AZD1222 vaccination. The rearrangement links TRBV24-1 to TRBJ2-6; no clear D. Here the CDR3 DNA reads TGTGCCACCAGTGATGAGTCTGGGGCCAACGTCCTGACTTTC. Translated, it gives CATSDESGANVLTF.